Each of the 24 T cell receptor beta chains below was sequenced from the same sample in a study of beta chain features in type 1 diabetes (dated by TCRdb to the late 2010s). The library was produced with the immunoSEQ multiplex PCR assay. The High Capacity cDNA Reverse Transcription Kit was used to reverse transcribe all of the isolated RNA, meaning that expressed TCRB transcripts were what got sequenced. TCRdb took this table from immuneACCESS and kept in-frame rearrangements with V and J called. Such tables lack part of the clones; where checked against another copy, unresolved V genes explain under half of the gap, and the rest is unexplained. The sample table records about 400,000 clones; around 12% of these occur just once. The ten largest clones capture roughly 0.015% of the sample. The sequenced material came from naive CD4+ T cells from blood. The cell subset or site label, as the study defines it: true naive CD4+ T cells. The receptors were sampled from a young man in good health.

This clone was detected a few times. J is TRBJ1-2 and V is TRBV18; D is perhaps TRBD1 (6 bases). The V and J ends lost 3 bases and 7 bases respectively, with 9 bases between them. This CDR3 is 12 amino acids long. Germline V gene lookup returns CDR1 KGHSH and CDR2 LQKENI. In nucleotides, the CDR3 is TGTGCCAGCTCACCCGTACAGGGTGGCTACACCTTC. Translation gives CASSPVQGGYTF.

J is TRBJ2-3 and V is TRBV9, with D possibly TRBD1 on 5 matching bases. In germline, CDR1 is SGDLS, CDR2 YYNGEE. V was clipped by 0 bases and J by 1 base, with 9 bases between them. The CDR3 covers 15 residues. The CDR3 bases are TGTGCCAGCAGCGTAGGGGTAGGGGGCACAGATACGCAGTATTTT. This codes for CASSVGVGGTDTQYF.

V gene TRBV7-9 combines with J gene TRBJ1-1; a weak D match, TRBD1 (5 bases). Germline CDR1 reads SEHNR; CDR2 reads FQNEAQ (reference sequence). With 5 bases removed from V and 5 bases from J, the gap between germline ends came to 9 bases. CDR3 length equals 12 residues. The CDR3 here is CASSQGNTEAFF. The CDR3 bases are TGTGCCAGCAGCCAGGGAAATACTGAAGCTTTCTTT.

CDR3 amino acids: CASSLLGTGDEKLFF. The CDR3 DNA is TGTGCCAGCAGCCTTTTAGGGACAGGGGATGAAAAACTGTTTTTT. This rearrangement joins TRBV7-2 to TRBJ1-4; 10 bases are shared with TRBD1. The germline V gene encodes CDR1 SGHTA and CDR2 FQGNSA. V gave up 5 bases and J gave up 6 bases; unmatched junction bases: 6. The CDR3 extends over 15 amino acids.

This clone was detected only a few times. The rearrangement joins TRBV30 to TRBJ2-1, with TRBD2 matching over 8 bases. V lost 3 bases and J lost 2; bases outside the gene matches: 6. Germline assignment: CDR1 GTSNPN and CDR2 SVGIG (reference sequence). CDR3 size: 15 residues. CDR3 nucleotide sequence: TGTGCCTGGAGCACGGGACTAGGGCCCTACAATGAGCAGTTCTTC. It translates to CAWSTGLGPYNEQFF.

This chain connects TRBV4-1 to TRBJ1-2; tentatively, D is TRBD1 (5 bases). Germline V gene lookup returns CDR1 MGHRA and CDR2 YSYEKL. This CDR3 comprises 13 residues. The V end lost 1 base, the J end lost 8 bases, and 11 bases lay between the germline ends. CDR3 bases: TGCGCCAGCAGCCAAGCAGGGATTGAAGGCTACACCTTC. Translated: CASSQAGIEGYTF.

CDR3 region: CASSRQGDRVEGYTF. DNA for the CDR3: TGTGCCAGCAGCCGCCAAGGTGACAGGGTGGAAGGCTACACCTTC. V gene TRBV7-2 combines with J gene TRBJ1-2; 7 bases are shared with TRBD1. The germline V gene encodes CDR1 SGHTA and CDR2 FQGNSA. This CDR3 spans 15 amino acids. Unmatched junction bases numbered 14, after V lost 5 bases and J lost 8 bases.

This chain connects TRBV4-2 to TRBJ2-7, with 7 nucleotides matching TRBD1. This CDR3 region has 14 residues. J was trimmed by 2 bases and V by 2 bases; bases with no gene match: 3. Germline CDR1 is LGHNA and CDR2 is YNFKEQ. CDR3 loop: CASSQPGQPYEQYF. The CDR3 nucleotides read TGTGCCAGCAGCCAACCGGGACAGCCCTACGAGCAGTACTTC.

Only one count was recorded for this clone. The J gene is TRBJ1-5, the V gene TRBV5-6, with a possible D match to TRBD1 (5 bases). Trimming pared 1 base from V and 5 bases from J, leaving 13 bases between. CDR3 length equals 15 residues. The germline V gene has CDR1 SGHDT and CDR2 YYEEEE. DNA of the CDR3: TGTGCCAGCAGCTTGAGAGGGACTGCCTATCAGCCCCAGCATTTT. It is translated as CASSLRGTAYQPQHF.

CDR3 in amino acids: CASSQTNRRNIQETQYF. The CDR3 nucleotides are TGTGCCAGCAGCCAGACAAACAGGAGAAACATACAAGAGACCCAGTACTTC. The chain carries TRBV7-9 and TRBJ2-5; maybe TRBD1 (5 bases). Germline lookup yields CDR1 SEHNR and CDR2 FQNEAQ (reference sequence). This CDR3 region has 17 residues. Trimming stripped 5 bases from V and 2 bases from J, with 21 bases between.

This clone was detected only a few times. The CDR3: CASRQGKETQYF. The CDR3 DNA reads TGTGCCAGCCGACAGGGGAAAGAGACCCAGTACTTC. V usage is TRBV6-5 and J usage is TRBJ2-5; 8 bases match TRBD1. This CDR3 has 12 residues. With 8 bases clipped from V and 3 bases from J, the junction kept 2 bases outside the gene matches. Germline values: CDR1 MNHEY, CDR2 SVGAGI.

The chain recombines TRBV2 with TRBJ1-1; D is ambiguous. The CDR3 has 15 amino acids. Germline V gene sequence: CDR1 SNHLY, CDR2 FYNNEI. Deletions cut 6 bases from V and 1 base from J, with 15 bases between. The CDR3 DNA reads TGTGCCAGCAGCGCCGAGGCCGTCGGGAACACTGAAGCTTTCTTT. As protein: CASSAEAVGNTEAFF.

The CDR3 region is CAWRVDRGTWDGYQETQYF. The CDR3 DNA is TGTGCCTGGAGGGTCGACAGGGGGACCTGGGATGGGTACCAAGAGACCCAGTACTTC. The chain is built from TRBV30 and TRBJ2-5; 9 bases are a match to TRBD1. V was clipped by 3 bases and J by 0 bases; unmatched bases: 17. Germline lookup yields CDR1 GTSNPN and CDR2 SVGIG (reference sequence). The CDR3 runs to 19 residues.

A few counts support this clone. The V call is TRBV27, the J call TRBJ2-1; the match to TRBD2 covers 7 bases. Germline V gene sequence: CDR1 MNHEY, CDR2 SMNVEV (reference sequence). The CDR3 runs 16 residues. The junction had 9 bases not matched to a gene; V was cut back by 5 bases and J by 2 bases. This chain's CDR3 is CASSPFGEGPYNEQFF. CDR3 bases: TGTGCCAGCAGTCCATTCGGGGAGGGCCCCTACAATGAGCAGTTCTTC.

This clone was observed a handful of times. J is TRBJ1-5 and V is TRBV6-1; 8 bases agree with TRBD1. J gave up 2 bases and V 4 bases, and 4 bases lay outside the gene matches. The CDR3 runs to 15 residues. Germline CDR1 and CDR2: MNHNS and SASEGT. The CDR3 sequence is CASSAKQGGNQPQHF. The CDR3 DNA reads TGTGCCAGCAGTGCTAAACAGGGGGGCAATCAGCCCCAGCATTTT.

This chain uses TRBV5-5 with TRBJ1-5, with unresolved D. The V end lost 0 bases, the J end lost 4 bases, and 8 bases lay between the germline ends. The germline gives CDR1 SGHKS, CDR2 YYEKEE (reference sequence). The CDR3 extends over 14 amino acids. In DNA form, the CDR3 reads TGTGCCAGCAGCTTGGCCTTCGGTAATCAGCCCCAGCATTTT. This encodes CASSLAFGNQPQHF.

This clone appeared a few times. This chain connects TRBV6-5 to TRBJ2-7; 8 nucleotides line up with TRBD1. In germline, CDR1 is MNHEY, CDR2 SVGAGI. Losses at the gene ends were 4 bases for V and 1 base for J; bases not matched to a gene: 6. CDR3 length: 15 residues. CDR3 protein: CASSLFGDRSYEQYF. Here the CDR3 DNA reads TGTGCCAGCAGTTTGTTTGGGGACAGGTCCTACGAGCAGTACTTC.

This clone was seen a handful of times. The CDR3 bases are TGCGCCAGCAGCCAAGGTCCGGGCAGGGAGGATCAGCCCCAGCATTTT. This codes for CASSQGPGREDQPQHF. The rearrangement uses TRBV4-1 and TRBJ1-5; tentatively, D is TRBD1 (5 bases). The CDR3 extends over 16 amino acids. V was trimmed by 1 base and J by 5 bases, leaving 15 bases between them. Germline V lookup: CDR1 MGHRA, CDR2 YSYEKL.

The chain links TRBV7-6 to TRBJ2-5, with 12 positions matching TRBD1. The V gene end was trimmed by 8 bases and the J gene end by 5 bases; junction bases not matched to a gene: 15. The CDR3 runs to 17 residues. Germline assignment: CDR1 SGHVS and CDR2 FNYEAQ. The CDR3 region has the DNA TGTGCCAGCTCTCCCTTGAGGGACAGGGGGCGCTGGGAGACCCAGTACTTC. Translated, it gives CASSPLRDRGRWETQYF.

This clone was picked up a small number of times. The CDR3 DNA reads as TGTGCCAGCAGAGGGGCGGGAGGTCGCGAGCAGTACTTC. This sequence encodes CASRGAGGREQYF. The gene calls are TRBV28 and TRBJ2-7, with TRBD2 matching 8 bases. Losses at the gene ends were 6 bases for V and 6 bases for J; bases not matched to a gene: 7. The CDR3 is 13 residues long. Germline CDR1 and CDR2: MDHEN and SYDVKM.

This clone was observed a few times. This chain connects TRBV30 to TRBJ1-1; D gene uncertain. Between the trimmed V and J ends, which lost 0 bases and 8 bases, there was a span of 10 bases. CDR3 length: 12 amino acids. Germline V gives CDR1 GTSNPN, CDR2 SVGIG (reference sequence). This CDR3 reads CAWSVRAYEAFF. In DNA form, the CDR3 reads TGTGCCTGGAGTGTACGAGCCTACGAAGCTTTCTTT.

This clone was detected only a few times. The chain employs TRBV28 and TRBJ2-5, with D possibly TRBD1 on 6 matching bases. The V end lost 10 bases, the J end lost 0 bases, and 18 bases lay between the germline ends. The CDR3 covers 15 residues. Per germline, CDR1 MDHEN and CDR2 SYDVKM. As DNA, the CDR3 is TGTGCCACCAACCCCGTTCGGACAGACCAAGAGACCCAGTACTTC. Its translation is CATNPVRTDQETQYF.

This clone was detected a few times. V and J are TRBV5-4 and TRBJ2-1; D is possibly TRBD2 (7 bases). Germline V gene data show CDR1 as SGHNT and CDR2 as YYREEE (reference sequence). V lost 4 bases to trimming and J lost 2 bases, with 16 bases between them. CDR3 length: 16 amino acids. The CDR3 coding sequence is TGTGCCAGCAGCGGGGGGGGCGGTCTTACCTACAATGAGCAGTTCTTC. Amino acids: CASSGGGGLTYNEQFF.

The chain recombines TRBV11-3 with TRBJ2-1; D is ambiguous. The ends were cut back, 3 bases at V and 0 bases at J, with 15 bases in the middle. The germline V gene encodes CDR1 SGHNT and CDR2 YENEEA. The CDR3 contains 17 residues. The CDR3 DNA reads TGTGCCAGCAGCTTCGTGGCCGAACCTAGCTCCTACAATGAGCAGTTCTTC. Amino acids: CASSFVAEPSSYNEQFF. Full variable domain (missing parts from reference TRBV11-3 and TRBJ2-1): EAGVVQSPRYKIIEKKQPVAFWCNPISGHNTLYWYLQNLGQGPELLIRYENEEAVDDSQLPKDRFSAERLKGVDSTLKIQPAELGDSAVYLCASSFVAEPSSYNEQFFGPGTRLTVL.